The 27 T cell receptor beta chains reported below all come from one sample, sequenced in a study of T cells in Graves' hyperthyroidism and ophthalmopathy. There were TCR beta CDR3 regions amplified from RNA transcripts. A set of HTBI primers served as the primers for a first-round RT-PCR of the TCR CDR3. Each CDR3 protein gets one entry after TCRdb re-called the multiplex PCR reads with MiXCR. The table includes 190,000 or so distinct CDR3 sequences, approximately 20% detected once. Input material: blood. The receptors come from a man in his forties with Graves' hyperthyroidism.

The sample holds many counts of this clonotype. The J gene is TRBJ2-2, the V gene TRBV7-9; D not resolved. V lost 2 bases and J lost 8, with 6 bases in between. CDR1 and CDR2 from the germline V gene are SEHNR and FQNEAQ (reference sequence). The CDR3 contains 12 residues. CDR3 sequence reads: CASSLLVGELFF. CDR3 sequence (DNA): TGTGCCAGCAGCTTATTGGTGGGGGAGCTGTTTTTT.

This clonotype was observed at least ten times. This chain links TRBV30 with TRBJ2-3; D is possibly TRBD1 or TRBD2 (5 bases each). V gave up 2 bases and J gave up 5 bases, with 14 bases separating them. This CDR3 region has 14 residues. CDR1 is GTSNPN, CDR2 SVGIG, per germline (reference sequence). CDR3 in DNA: TGTGCCTGGAGTCGACAGCTAGAGGGAGATACGCAGTATTTT. It is translated as CAWSRQLEGDTQYF.

CDR3 amino acids: CSASGQGQQETQYF. For the CDR3, the DNA is TGCAGTGCTAGCGGACAGGGGCAACAAGAGACCCAGTACTTC. The rearrangement uses TRBV20-1 and TRBJ2-5; 9 positions agree with TRBD1. J lost 2 bases, V lost 3 bases, and 4 bases had no gene match. CDR1 and CDR2 (germline): DFQATT, SNEGSKA (reference sequence). The length of the CDR3 is 14 residues.

The sample holds a few counts of this clonotype. V gene TRBV30 combines with J gene TRBJ2-3; a weak D match, TRBD2 (5 bases). Germline loops: CDR1 GTSNPN, CDR2 SVGIG (reference sequence). The CDR3 has 20 residues. V lost 4 bases, J lost 1 base, and 30 bases lay in between. The CDR3 coding sequence is TGTGCCTGGACTGGCTGGGGTAGTTACGGACTGCCCAGAGGCACAGATACGCAGTATTTT. Translated: CAWTGWGSYGLPRGTDTQYF.

This chain connects TRBV29-1 to TRBJ2-5; 9 bases fit TRBD1. The CDR3 contains 16 residues. Trimming removed 3 bases from V and 1 base from J; junction bases left unmatched: 9. Germline V gives CDR1 SQVTM, CDR2 ANQGSEA. CDR3 sequence (DNA): TGCAGCGTTGAGTTTTCGGGACAGGGTCTCCAAGAGACCCAGTACTTC. It translates to CSVEFSGQGLQETQYF.

This clonotype was detected only once. The V and J genes are TRBV5-4 and TRBJ2-3; 9 bases are shared with TRBD2. The V gene end was trimmed by 4 bases and the J gene end by 2 bases; junction bases not matched to a gene: 11. The germline CDR1 and CDR2 sequences are SGHNT and YYREEE (reference sequence). The CDR3 runs to 17 residues. The CDR3 is CASSPGGSGGYTDTQYF. CDR3 coding DNA: TGTGCCAGCAGCCCCGGGGGTAGCGGGGGATACACAGATACGCAGTATTTT.

The rearrangement links TRBV2 to TRBJ2-7, with 9 positions matching TRBD1. This CDR3 has 14 amino acids. With 5 bases clipped from V and 5 bases from J, the junction kept 7 bases outside the gene matches. CDR1 is SNHLY and CDR2 is FYNNEI in the germline V gene. CDR3 sequence reads: CASSPGTGTDEQYF. The CDR3 DNA is TGTGCCAGCAGTCCCGGGACAGGGACAGACGAGCAGTACTTC.

The chain links TRBV14 to TRBJ2-1, with D perhaps TRBD2 (6 bases). V lost 0 bases and J lost 0, with 12 bases in between. The germline V gene encodes CDR1 SGHDN and CDR2 FVKESK. The CDR3 has 17 residues. The CDR3 spells CASSQDDLRGSYNEQFF. The CDR3 nucleotides are TGTGCCAGCAGCCAAGATGATTTGCGGGGCTCCTACAATGAGCAGTTCTTC.

This clonotype has more than one count but fewer than ten. One junction end does not reproduce the germline sequence, and a read error may be involved. The chain has TRBV19 and TRBJ2-1; D not certain. The CDR3 contains 14 residues. CDR1 and CDR2 from the germline V gene are LNHDA and SQIVND (reference sequence). This CDR3 is CASRWTLQVNEQFF. The CDR3 DNA reads TGTGCGAGTAGGTGGACCCTTCAGGTCAATGAGCAGTTCTTC.

This clonotype came up many times. The junction and the germline gene differ at one end; a read error may be behind it. This chain's CDR3 is CASSFAGTSERYF. The DNA of the CDR3 is TGTGCCAGCAGCTTCGCCGGGACTAGCGAGCGGTACTTC. V and J are TRBV7-3 and TRBJ2-7; 10 bases agree with TRBD2. The germline V gene encodes CDR1 SGHTA and CDR2 FQGTGA. This CDR3 contains 13 residues.

This clonotype has ten or more counts. The chain has TRBV5-1 and TRBJ2-3; 9 nucleotides line up with TRBD2. The CDR3 loop spans 16 amino acids. J lost 1 base, V lost 3 bases, and 6 bases had no gene match. From germline, CDR1 is SGHRS and CDR2 YFSETQ. The CDR3 loop is CASSSMSSGGTDTQYF. The CDR3 DNA follows: TGCGCCAGCAGCTCCATGTCTAGCGGGGGCACAGATACGCAGTATTTT.

As concerns this clonotype: A much larger clone lies one base from this, so it may be a read error. This sequence joins TRBV10-3 and TRBJ1-6; TRBD1 matches 7 bases. After removal of 1 base from V and 7 bases from J, the junction contained 4 bases not matched to a gene. Germline CDR1 is ENHRY and CDR2 is SYGVKD. The CDR3 runs 15 residues. This chain's CDR3 is CAISELGQENSPLHF. The CDR3 nucleotides read TGTGCCATCAGTGAGTTAGGACAGGAGAATTCACCCCTCCACTTT.

This clonotype was recorded at least ten times. The genes are TRBV12-3 or TRBV12-4 and TRBJ2-5; TRBD1 aligns across 7 bases. The CDR3 spans 15 residues. Trimming took 1 base from V and 5 from J; bases not matched to a gene: 7. The CDR3 reads CASSLEQGKGETQYF. DNA of the CDR3: TGTGCCAGCAGTTTAGAACAGGGGAAAGGGGAGACCCAGTACTTC.

The sample holds many counts of this clonotype. The chain links TRBV7-2 to TRBJ2-7; D might be TRBD1 (5 bases). The CDR3 sequence is 13 residues long. Trimming cost V 5 bases and J 5 bases, with 13 bases left between them. Germline CDR1 is SGHTA and CDR2 is FQGNSA. CDR3 sequence (DNA): TGTGCCAGCAGCCTGAGATGGGGCCACGAGCAGTACTTC. Protein sequence: CASSLRWGHEQYF.

This clonotype came up many times. The rearrangement links TRBV6-1 to TRBJ1-1, with D perhaps TRBD1 (5 bases). This CDR3 is 15 amino acids long. Germline V gives CDR1 MNHNS, CDR2 SASEGT. The V end lost 5 bases, the J end lost 0 bases, and 13 bases lay between the germline ends. Here the CDR3 reads CASSRDRFMNTEAFF. The CDR3 DNA follows: TGTGCCAGCAGTCGAGACAGATTCATGAACACTGAAGCTTTCTTT.

This clonotype has ten or more counts. J is TRBJ1-2 and V is TRBV27, with 8 bases identical to TRBD1. This CDR3 has 14 amino acids. Unmatched junction bases numbered 6, after V lost 3 bases and J lost 6 bases. The germline gives CDR1 MNHEY, CDR2 SMNVEV (reference sequence). The CDR3, as DNA: TGTGCCAGCAGTTTCCTGGACAGGGTGAATGGCTACACCTTC. Translated, it gives CASSFLDRVNGYTF.

This clonotype was seen more than once but under ten times. The rearrangement links TRBV7-9 to TRBJ1-6; the D gene is possibly TRBD1 (5 bases). This CDR3 has 15 amino acids. Germline CDR1 and CDR2: SEHNR and FQNEAQ (reference sequence). V was cut by 2 bases and J by 7 bases, with 12 bases left in between. The CDR3, as DNA: TGTGCCAGCAGCTTAAATTGGGCAGGGAATTCACCCCTCCACTTT. Amino acids: CASSLNWAGNSPLHF.

This clonotype was recorded at least ten times. The chain carries TRBV20-1 and TRBJ1-4; D perhaps matches TRBD1 (6 bases). Trimming shortened V by 5 bases and J by 8 bases, and 15 bases separated the two germline ends. From germline, CDR1 is DFQATT and CDR2 SNEGSKA (reference sequence). The CDR3 consists of 13 residues. CDR3 region: CSAPRDIDEKLFF. The CDR3 DNA sequence: TGCAGTGCTCCCCGGGACATTGACGAAAAACTGTTTTTT.

The chain links TRBV24-1 to TRBJ2-2; D uncertain. The CDR3 sequence is 13 residues long. V lost 5 bases to trimming and J lost 5 bases, with 8 bases between them. Germline V gene lookup returns CDR1 KGHDR and CDR2 SFDVKD. The CDR3 sequence is CATSVDGTGELFF. CDR3 coding DNA: TGTGCCACCAGTGTCGACGGAACCGGGGAGCTGTTTTTT.

This clonotype was counted between two and nine times. The gene calls are TRBV5-1 and TRBJ2-3; D uncertain. Trimming took 0 bases from V and 1 from J, leaving 6 bases between them. The CDR3 totals 14 residues. Germline V CDR1 and CDR2: SGHRS, YFSETQ. This CDR3 reads CASSLGWGTDTQYF. The CDR3 nucleotides are TGCGCCAGCAGCTTGGGGTGGGGCACAGATACGCAGTATTTT.

This clonotype was detected ten times or more. This chain uses TRBV7-2 with TRBJ1-2; TRBD1 aligns across 7 bases. The CDR3 covers 14 residues. Looked up from germline, CDR1 is SGHTA and CDR2 is FQGNSA. The V and J ends lost 5 bases and 5 bases, in that order; junction bases with no gene match: 8. The DNA for the CDR3 is TGTGCCAGCAGCAAGAGACAGGGAGAATATGGCTACACCTTC. It encodes CASSKRQGEYGYTF. The complete variable domain, with remaining parts taken from reference TRBV7-2 and TRBJ1-2, reads GAGVSQSPSNKVTEKGKDVELRCDPISGHTALYWYRQSLGQGLEFLIYFQGNSAPDKSGLPSDRFSAERTGGSVSTLTIQRTQQEDSAVYLCASSKRQGEYGYTFGSGTRLTVV.

At least ten counts were recorded for this clonotype. V usage is TRBV9 and J usage is TRBJ2-7; D is possibly TRBD1 or TRBD2 (5 bases each). V shed 0 bases and J shed 3 bases, with 13 bases lying between them. The CDR3 is 15 amino acids. The germline V gene encodes CDR1 SGDLS and CDR2 YYNGEE. CDR3 protein: CASSVAGARDYEQYF. CDR3 DNA sequence: TGTGCCAGCAGCGTAGCCGGGGCCAGGGACTACGAGCAGTACTTC.

This clonotype was counted many times. The rearrangement joins TRBV2 to TRBJ2-3, with D uncertain. The CDR3 sequence is 16 residues long. Trimming left V 2 bases short and J 1 base short, with 13 bases between. CDR1 is SNHLY, CDR2 FYNNEI, per germline. The CDR3 region is CASSEQSVRGTDTQYF. CDR3 nucleotide sequence: TGTGCCAGCAGTGAACAGAGCGTCCGTGGCACAGATACGCAGTATTTT.

This clonotype showed up just a few times. V gene TRBV6-2 or TRBV6-3 combines with J gene TRBJ2-1, with TRBD1 matching 7 bases. This CDR3 has 17 amino acids. The germline gives CDR1 MNHEY, CDR2 SVGEGT. V was pared by 2 bases and J by 0 bases, with 7 bases of the junction left unmatched. CDR3 residues: CASSYLLTGFSYNEQFF. The CDR3 bases are TGTGCCAGCAGTTACCTCCTGACAGGGTTCTCCTACAATGAGCAGTTCTTC.

This clonotype showed up many times. The V and J genes are TRBV28 and TRBJ2-2, with TRBD2 matching over 12 bases. CDR3 length: 18 amino acids. Germline trimming cut 6 bases from V and 7 bases from J; bases unmatched to any gene: 15. Germline-derived CDR1 and CDR2 are MDHEN and SYDVKM. CDR3 coding DNA: TGTGCCAGCAGGCGAACCCCCCTAGCGGGGGGGCCGAGCGGGGAGCTGTTTTTT. It encodes CASRRTPLAGGPSGELFF.

This clonotype was seen a few times. This rearrangement joins TRBV20-1 to TRBJ2-7; 9 nucleotides agree with TRBD1. CDR3 length: 12 residues. V dropped 6 bases and J dropped 5; count of bases not matched to a gene: 5. Germline-derived CDR1 and CDR2 are DFQATT and SNEGSKA (reference sequence). CDR3 loop: CSAGTGRNEQYF. In DNA, the CDR3 is TGCAGTGCAGGGACAGGGCGTAACGAGCAGTACTTC.

A word on this clonotype: A much larger clone differs by one base, so this may be a read error. Since no conserved phenylalanine or tryptophan closes the CDR3, a read error is the likely cause. The chain employs TRBV6-1 and TRBJ2-7, with D possibly matching TRBD1 (6 bases). Trimming removed 6 bases from V and 3 bases from J, with 9 bases in between. Germline CDR1 and CDR2: MNHNS and SASEGT. The CDR3 totals 12 residues. The DNA for the CDR3 is TGTGCCAGCAGCCAAGGGGGCTACGAGCAGTACTTA. Translated, it gives CASSQGGYEQYL.